The present entry profiles one T cell receptor (beta chain) with its context. This specimen comes from a study of blood T cell repertoires in COVID-19. Whole-study context: From the United States, Italy and Spain came samples of acute and convalescent COVID-19. Sources were T cells, B-cell-depleted T cells, or PBMCs; the material itself was cDNA or gDNA.

In the original analysis: Amplification with reference gene primers provided the estimates of nucleated cell counts. TCRdb keeps only in-frame clones here, not all; method: immunoSEQ multiplex PCR. The DNA was the basis for D and trimming; V, J and clone size are from that table. The profile shows more than 350,000 clones, 87% of them singletons. Donors in Cohort 3 who had recovered were those with two negative PCRs, healthcare professional clearance, or resolution of their symptoms. Sequencing was carried out using PBMCs or T cells enriched from blood (not recorded which). The clonotype originates from a woman between 50 and 59 years old who had recovered from COVID-19.

Here the CDR3 reads CASSEGPANYGYTF. The CDR3 coding sequence is TGTGCCAGCAGTGAGGGGCCAGCTAACTATGGCTACACCTTC. The V gene is TRBV6-4, the J gene TRBJ1-2, with a tentative D call TRBD1 (5 bases). Between the trimmed V and J ends, which lost 3 bases and 0 bases, there was a span of 8 bases. The CDR3 runs to 14 residues. CDR1 and CDR2 (germline): MRHNA, SNTAGT.